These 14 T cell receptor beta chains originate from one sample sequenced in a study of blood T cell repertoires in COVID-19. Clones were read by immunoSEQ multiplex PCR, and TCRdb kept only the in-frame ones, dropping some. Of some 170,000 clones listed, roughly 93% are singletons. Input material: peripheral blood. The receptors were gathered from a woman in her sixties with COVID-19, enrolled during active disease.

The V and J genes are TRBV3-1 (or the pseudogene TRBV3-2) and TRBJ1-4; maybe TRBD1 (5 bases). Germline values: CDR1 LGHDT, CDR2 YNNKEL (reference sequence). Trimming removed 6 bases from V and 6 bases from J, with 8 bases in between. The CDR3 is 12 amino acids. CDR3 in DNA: TGTGCCAGCAGATGGGGGGATGAAAAACTGTTTTTT. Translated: CASRWGDEKLFF.

This CDR3 reads CASSLPPWGENTEAFF. In nucleotides, the CDR3 is TGTGCCAGCAGCTTACCGCCTTGGGGCGAGAACACTGAAGCTTTCTTT. This chain links TRBV13 with TRBJ1-1; tentative D call: TRBD1 (5 bases). Trimming removed 2 bases from V and 1 base from J, with 14 bases in between. Germline CDR1 reads PRHDT; CDR2 reads FYEKMQ (reference sequence). The CDR3 extends over 16 amino acids.

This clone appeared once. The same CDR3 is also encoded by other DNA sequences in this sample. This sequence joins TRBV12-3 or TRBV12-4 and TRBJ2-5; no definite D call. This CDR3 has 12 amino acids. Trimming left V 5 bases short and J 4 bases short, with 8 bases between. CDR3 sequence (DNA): TGTGCCAGCAGTCTATACGGAGAGACCCAGTACTTC. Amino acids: CASSLYGETQYF.

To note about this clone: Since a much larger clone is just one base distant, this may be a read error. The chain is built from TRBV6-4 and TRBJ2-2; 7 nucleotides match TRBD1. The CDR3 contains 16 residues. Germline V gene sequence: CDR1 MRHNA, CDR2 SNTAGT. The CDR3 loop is CASSAAGTENTEELFF. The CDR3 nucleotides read TGTGCCAGCAGTGCAGCCGGGACAGAGAACACCGAGGAGCTGTTTTTT.

CDR3 protein: CAISEYSQPQHF. For the CDR3, the DNA is TGTGCCATCAGTGAGTATAGTCAGCCCCAGCATTTT. This rearrangement joins TRBV10-3 to TRBJ1-5, with D unclear. V was pared by 1 base and J by 6 bases, with 4 bases between. CDR1 and CDR2 (germline): ENHRY, SYGVKD. CDR3 size: 12 residues.

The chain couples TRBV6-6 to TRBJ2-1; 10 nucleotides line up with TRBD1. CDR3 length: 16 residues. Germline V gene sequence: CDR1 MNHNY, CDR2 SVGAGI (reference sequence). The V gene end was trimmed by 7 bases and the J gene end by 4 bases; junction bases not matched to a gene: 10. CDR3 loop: CASTKGGTGAYNEQFF. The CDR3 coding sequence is TGTGCCAGCACCAAAGGGGGGACAGGGGCATACAATGAGCAGTTCTTC.

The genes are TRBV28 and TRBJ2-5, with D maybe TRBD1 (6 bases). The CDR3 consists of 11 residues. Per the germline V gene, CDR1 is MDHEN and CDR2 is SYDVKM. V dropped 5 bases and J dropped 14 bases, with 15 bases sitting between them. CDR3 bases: TGTGCCAGCAGTGCTCCGGGACAAAATTACTTC. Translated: CASSAPGQNYF.

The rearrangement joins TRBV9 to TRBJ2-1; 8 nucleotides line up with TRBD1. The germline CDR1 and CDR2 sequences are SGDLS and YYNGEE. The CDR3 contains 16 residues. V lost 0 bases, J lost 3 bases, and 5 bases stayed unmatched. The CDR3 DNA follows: TGTGCCAGCAGCGTAGGAGGACAGGGCATCTACAATGAGCAGTTCTTC. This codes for CASSVGGQGIYNEQFF. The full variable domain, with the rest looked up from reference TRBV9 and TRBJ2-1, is DSGVTQTPKHLITATGQRVTLRCSPRSGDLSVYWYQQSLDQGLQFLIQYYNGEERAKGNILERFSAQQFPDLHSELNLSSLELGDSALYFCASSVGGQGIYNEQFFGPGTRLTVL.

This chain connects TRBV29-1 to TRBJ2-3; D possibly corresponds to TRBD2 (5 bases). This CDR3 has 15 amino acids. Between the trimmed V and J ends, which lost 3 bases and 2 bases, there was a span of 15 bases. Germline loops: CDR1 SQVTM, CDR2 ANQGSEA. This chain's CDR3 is CSVDLRGRVTDTQYF. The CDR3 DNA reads TGCAGCGTTGATCTGCGCGGGCGGGTCACAGATACGCAGTATTTT.

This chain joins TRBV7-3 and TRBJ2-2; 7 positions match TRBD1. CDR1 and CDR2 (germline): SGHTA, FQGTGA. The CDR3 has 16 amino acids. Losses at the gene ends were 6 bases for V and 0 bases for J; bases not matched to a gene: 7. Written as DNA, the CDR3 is TGTGCCAGCAGTCACACAGGGGACGCGAACACCGGGGAGCTGTTTTTT. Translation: CASSHTGDANTGELFF.

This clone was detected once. CDR3 in DNA: TGTGCCAGCAGACGGAATCAGGGTTCCAACTATGGCTACACCTTC. This gives the protein CASRRNQGSNYGYTF. The chain couples TRBV6-5 to TRBJ1-2, with D perhaps TRBD1 (5 bases). The CDR3 totals 15 residues. The V gene's germline CDR1 is MNHEY and CDR2 SVGAGI. V was cut by 6 bases and J by 2 bases, with 16 bases left in between.

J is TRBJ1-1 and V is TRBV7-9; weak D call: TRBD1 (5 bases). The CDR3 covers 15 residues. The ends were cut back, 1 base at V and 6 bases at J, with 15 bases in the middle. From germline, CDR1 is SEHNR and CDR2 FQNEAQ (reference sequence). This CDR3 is CASSLGGYPSPEAFF. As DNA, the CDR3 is TGTGCCAGCAGCTTAGGGGGCTACCCTTCCCCTGAAGCTTTCTTT.

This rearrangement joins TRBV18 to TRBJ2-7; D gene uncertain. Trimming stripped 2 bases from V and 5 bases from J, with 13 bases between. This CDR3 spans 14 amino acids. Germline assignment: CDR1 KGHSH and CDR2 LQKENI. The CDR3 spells CASSPVESGHEQYF. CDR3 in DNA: TGTGCCAGCTCACCAGTGGAATCTGGGCACGAGCAGTACTTC.

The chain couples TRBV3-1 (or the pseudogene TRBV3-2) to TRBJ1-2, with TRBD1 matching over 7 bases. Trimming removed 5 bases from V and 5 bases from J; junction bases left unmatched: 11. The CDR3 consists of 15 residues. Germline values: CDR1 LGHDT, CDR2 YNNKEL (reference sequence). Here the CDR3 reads CASSYPGQPIYGYTF. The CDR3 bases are TGTGCCAGCAGCTACCCGGGACAGCCTATTTATGGCTACACCTTC.